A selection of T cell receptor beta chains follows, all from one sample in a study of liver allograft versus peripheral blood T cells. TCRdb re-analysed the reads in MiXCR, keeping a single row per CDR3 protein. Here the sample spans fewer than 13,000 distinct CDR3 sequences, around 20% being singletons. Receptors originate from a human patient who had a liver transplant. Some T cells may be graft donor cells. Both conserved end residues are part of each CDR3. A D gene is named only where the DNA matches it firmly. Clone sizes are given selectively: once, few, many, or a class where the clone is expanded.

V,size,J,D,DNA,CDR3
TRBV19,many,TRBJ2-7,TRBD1,TGTGCCAGTAGTAGGGACAGAGACTACGAGCAGTACTTC,CASSRDRDYEQYF
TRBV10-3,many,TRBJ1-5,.,TGTGCCATCAGTGAGTCGAGGGGTGGTTATAGCAATCAGCCCCAGCATTTT,CAISESRGGYSNQPQHF
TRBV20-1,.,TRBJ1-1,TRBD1,TGCAGTGCTAGAATAGGACAGGGCCTAGGGGCTTTCTTT,CSARIGQGLGAFF
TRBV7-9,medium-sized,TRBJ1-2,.,TGTGCCAGCAGCTTAGGTGCAGTTAACTATGGCTACACCTTC,CASSLGAVNYGYTF
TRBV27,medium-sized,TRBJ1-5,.,TGTGCCAGCAGCTCCGGACAGTTCAATCAGCCCCAGCATTTT,CASSSGQFNQPQHF
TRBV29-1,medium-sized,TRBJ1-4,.,TGCAGCGTCTCGGGCCCCACAACTAATGAAAAACTGTTTTTT,CSVSGPTTNEKLFF
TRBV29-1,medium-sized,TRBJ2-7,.,TGCAGCGTTGGGGTAGGGGCATACGAGCAGTACTTC,CSVGVGAYEQYF
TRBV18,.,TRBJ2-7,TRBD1,TGTGCCAGCGTGGGGGACAGGGGAGACTCCTACGAGCAGTACTTC,CASVGDRGDSYEQYF
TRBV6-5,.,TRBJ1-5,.,TGTGCCAGCAGTCCCAACCATCAGCCCCAGCATTTT,CASSPNHQPQHF
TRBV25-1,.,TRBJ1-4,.,TGTGCCAGCAGTGTGCGTCAGGGAAGGGGCGAGGAAAAACTGTTTTTT,CASSVRQGRGEEKLFF
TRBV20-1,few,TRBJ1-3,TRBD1,TGCAGTGCTAGAGATCCTCTCAGGGACAGTGGTTCTGGAAACACCATATATTTT,CSARDPLRDSGSGNTIYF
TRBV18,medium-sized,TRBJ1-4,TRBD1,TGTGCCAGCTCACTGTTCGTGACAGGGAGTAATGAAAAACTGTTTTTT,CASSLFVTGSNEKLFF
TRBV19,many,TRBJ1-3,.,TGTGCCAGTAGTATACAGGCCGGTAGAAACACCATATATTTT,CASSIQAGRNTIYF
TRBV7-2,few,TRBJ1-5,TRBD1,TGTGCCAGCAGCTTGGGGGACAGGGGGCAGCCCCAGCATTTT,CASSLGDRGQPQHF
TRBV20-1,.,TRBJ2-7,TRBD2,TGCAGTGCCGGGGGACTAGTAGGTTCCGAGCAGTACTTC,CSAGGLVGSEQYF
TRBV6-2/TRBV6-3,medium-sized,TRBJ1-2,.,TGTGCCAGCAGTTATCTCGGATCAGGGGATCATGGCTACACCTTC,CASSYLGSGDHGYTF
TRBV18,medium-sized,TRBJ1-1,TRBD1,TGTGCCAGCTCAAGGGACAGGGAGCGCACTGAAGCTTTCTTT,CASSRDRERTEAFF
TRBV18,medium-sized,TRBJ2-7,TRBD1,TGTGCCAGCTCACCACTGGACAGGGGGCTTGAGCAGTACTTC,CASSPLDRGLEQYF
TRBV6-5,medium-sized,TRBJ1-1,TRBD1,TGTGCCAGCAGTCAAGTGGACAGGCTCGGGTTTACTGAAGCTTTCTTT,CASSQVDRLGFTEAFF
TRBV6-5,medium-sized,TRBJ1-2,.,TGTGCCAGCAGTCCAACAGAGAACTATGGCTACACCTTC,CASSPTENYGYTF
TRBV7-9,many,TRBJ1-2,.,TGTGCCAGCAGCCAACACTATGGCTACACCTTC,CASSQHYGYTF
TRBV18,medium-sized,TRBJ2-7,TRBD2,TGTGCCAGCTCACCCTCTAGCGGGGGGGCGTACGAGCAGTACTTC,CASSPSSGGAYEQYF
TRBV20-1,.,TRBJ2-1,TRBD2,TGCAGTGCTGAAGCCCTAGCGGGGAACAATGAGCAGTTCTTC,CSAEALAGNNEQFF
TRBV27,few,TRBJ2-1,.,TGTGCCAGCAGGTGGGGACGGTCCTACAATGAGCAGTTCTTC,CASRWGRSYNEQFF
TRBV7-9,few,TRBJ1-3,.,TGTGCCAGCAGCTCGGAAGGAAACACCATATATTTT,CASSSEGNTIYF
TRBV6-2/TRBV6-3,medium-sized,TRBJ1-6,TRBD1,TGTGCCAGCAGTAAGGACAGGGGAAATTCACCCCTCCACTTT,CASSKDRGNSPLHF
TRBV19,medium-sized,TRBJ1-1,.,TGTGCCAGTAGTAACACTCCGAACACTGAAGCTTTCTTT,CASSNTPNTEAFF
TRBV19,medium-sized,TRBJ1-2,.,TGTGCCAGTAGTACGGGGACAACTAACTATGGCTACACCTTC,CASSTGTTNYGYTF
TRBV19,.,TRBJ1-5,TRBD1,TGTGCCAGTAACAGGGGCAGCAGGCAGCCCCAGCATTTT,CASNRGSRQPQHF
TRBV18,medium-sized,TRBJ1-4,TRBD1,TGTGCCAGCTCACCCCGGAGACAGGGGGATGAAAAACTGTTTTTT,CASSPRRQGDEKLFF
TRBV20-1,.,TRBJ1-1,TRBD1,TGCAGTGCTAGAGTTCCGGGACAGGGAAACACTGAAGCTTTCTTT,CSARVPGQGNTEAFF
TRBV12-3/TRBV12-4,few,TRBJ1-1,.,TGTGCCAGCAGCCGAGACAGCCCGAACACTGAAGCTTTCTTT,CASSRDSPNTEAFF
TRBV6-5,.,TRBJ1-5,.,TGTGCCAGCAGTGCCCGAACGTATCAGCCCCAGCATTTT,CASSARTYQPQHF
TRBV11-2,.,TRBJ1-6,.,TGTGCCAGCAGCCAAGTCGTGAGAGGCAATTCACCCCTCCACTTT,CASSQVVRGNSPLHF
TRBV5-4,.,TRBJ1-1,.,TGTGCCAGCAGGTTAGAACGGGTCACTGAAGCTTTCTTT,CASRLERVTEAFF
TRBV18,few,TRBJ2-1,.,TGTGCCAGCTCCCACCGGGCCTTCTCCTACAATGAGCAGTTCTTC,CASSHRAFSYNEQFF
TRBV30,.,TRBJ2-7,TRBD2,TGTGCCTGGACTAGCGGGGGCTCCTACGAGCAGTACTTC,CAWTSGGSYEQYF
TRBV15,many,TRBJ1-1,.,TGTGCCACCAGCGGACGTGCACCGAGGAACACTGAAGCTTTCTTT,CATSGRAPRNTEAFF
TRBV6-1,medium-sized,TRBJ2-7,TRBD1,TGTGCCAGCAGCGACCGGGACAGGGGTCACGAGCAGTACTTC,CASSDRDRGHEQYF
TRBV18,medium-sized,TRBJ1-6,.,TGTGCCAGCTCACCAGGTGGGACGGCGAATTCACCCCTCCACTTT,CASSPGGTANSPLHF
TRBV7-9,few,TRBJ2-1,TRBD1,TGTGCCAGCAGCTTAGTCTCCGGGACAGCACCTTTCTTC,CASSLVSGTAPFF
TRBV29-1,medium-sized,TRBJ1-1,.,TGCAGCGTTCTGAGTAATTTGAACACTGAAGCTTTCTTT,CSVLSNLNTEAFF
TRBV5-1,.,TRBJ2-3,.,TGCGCCAGCACCAACAACCCCGGGACTTTGGGGGATACGCAGTATTTT,CASTNNPGTLGDTQYF
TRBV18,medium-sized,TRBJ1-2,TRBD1,TGTGCCAGCTCATCCTGGACAGGGGCGGCCTATGGCTACACCTTC,CASSSWTGAAYGYTF
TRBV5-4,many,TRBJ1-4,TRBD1,TGTGCCAGCAGCTTGAGGGGGACAGGGTGGAATGAAAAACTGTTTTTT,CASSLRGTGWNEKLFF
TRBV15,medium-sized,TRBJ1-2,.,TGTGCCACCAGCAGGGCCTTACGCAGCTATGGCTACACCTTC,CATSRALRSYGYTF
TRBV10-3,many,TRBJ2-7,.,TGTGCCATCAGTGAGTCGCGGGCCGAGCAGTACTTC,CAISESRAEQYF
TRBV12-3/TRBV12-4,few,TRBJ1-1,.,.,CASSSSKVGNTEAFF
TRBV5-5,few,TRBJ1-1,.,TGTGCCAGCAGCTTGGCCGGGACGGCTCACACTGAAGCTTTCTTT,CASSLAGTAHTEAFF
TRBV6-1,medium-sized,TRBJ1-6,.,TGTGCCAGCGGGGCGTTGAGCTCCTATAATTCACCCCTCCACTTT,CASGALSSYNSPLHF
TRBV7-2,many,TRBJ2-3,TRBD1,TGTGCCAGCAGCGTCAAACAGGGGGCCACAGATACGCAGTATTTT,CASSVKQGATDTQYF
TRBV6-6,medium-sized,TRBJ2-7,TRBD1,TGTGCCAGCAGAGCGGACAGGGCCTACGAGCAGTACTTC,CASRADRAYEQYF
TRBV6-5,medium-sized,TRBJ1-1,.,TGTGCCAGCAGTTACCCGGGACAATTGAACACTGAAGCTTTCTTT,CASSYPGQLNTEAFF
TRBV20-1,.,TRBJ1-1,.,TGCAGTGCTAGAATGAGGGGGGTGAACACTGAAGCTTTCTTT,CSARMRGVNTEAFF